Listed here are 28 T cell receptor beta chains from one sample, sequenced in a study of identical twins. Using its own MiXCR run on the 5' RACE reads, TCRdb lists one record per CDR3 protein. The repertoire holds about 530,000 distinct CDR3 sequences, with over 12% as singletons. These data also formed part of another study, on yellow fever vaccine responses in identical twins.

Material: CD4+ T cells sorted from blood. The receptors originated from a woman younger than 35 in good health.

This clonotype was counted only a few times. CDR3 amino acids: CASQLRVPSSYNEQFF. CDR3 sequence (DNA): TGTGCCAGCCAGCTTCGGGTCCCAAGCTCCTACAATGAGCAGTTCTTC. The J gene is TRBJ2-1, the V gene TRBV18; D remains unclear. Trimming took 8 bases from V and 0 from J, leaving 17 bases between them. Per germline, CDR1 KGHSH and CDR2 LQKENI. This CDR3 has 16 amino acids.

Only a few counts were recorded for this clonotype. A junction end diverges from the germline sequence, so it may reflect a read error. The chain is built from TRBV6-1 and TRBJ1-2; the D is unclear. The germline CDR1 and CDR2 sequences are MNHNS and SASEGT. The CDR3 is 8 residues long. CDR3 in amino acids: CASSSGAF. The CDR3 nucleotides are TGTGCCAGCAGTTCCGGGGCCTTC.

This clonotype was recorded a few times. CDR3 DNA: TGTGCCACCAGTGATTTTTGGGGGGCGAACACCGGGGAGCTGTTTTTT. Protein: CATSDFWGANTGELFF. This sequence joins TRBV24-1 and TRBJ2-2, with D perhaps matching TRBD2 (6 bases). The germline CDR1 and CDR2 sequences are KGHDR and SFDVKD. The CDR3 is made up of 16 amino acids. The V end lost 1 base, the J end lost 0 bases, and 8 bases lay between the germline ends.

The chain combines TRBV7-6 with TRBJ2-1; D ambiguous. V was clipped by 5 bases and J by 9 bases, with 17 bases between them. This CDR3 has 14 amino acids. Germline assignment: CDR1 SGHVS and CDR2 FNYEAQ. The CDR3 is CASSPRLTNGEQFF. In nucleotides, the CDR3 is TGTGCCAGCAGCCCCCGACTGACGAACGGTGAGCAGTTCTTC.

The V call is TRBV10-1, the J call TRBJ1-1; 8 bases fit TRBD1. The germline V gene encodes CDR1 WNHNN and CDR2 SYGVQD (reference sequence). With V trimmed by 0 bases and J by 4 bases, 7 bases remained unmatched. The length of the CDR3 is 16 residues. The CDR3 is CASSESIGQGSTEAFF. CDR3 DNA: TGCGCCAGCAGTGAGTCGATTGGACAGGGATCCACTGAAGCTTTCTTT.

This chain links TRBV7-7 with TRBJ1-5; no clear D. The CDR3 has 14 residues. The V and J ends lost 8 bases and 3 bases respectively, with 14 bases between them. Germline V gene lookup returns CDR1 SSHAT and CDR2 FNYEAQ (reference sequence). The chain's CDR3 is CASRRRQVNQPQHF. The CDR3 DNA follows: TGTGCCAGCCGGCGTCGGCAGGTCAATCAGCCCCAGCATTTT.

This clonotype has a handful of counts. The chain employs TRBV3-1 and TRBJ1-6; D not certain. Trimming cost V 0 bases and J 10 bases, with 7 bases left between them. From germline, CDR1 is LGHDT and CDR2 YNNKEL (reference sequence). The CDR3 loop spans 13 amino acids. The CDR3 nucleotides read TGTGCCAGCAGCCAAGATCTGTTCTCACCCCTCCACTTT. This gives the protein CASSQDLFSPLHF.

This clonotype was observed a few times. CDR3 nucleotide sequence: TGCAGCGTAACCCAGGGGGACAATCAGCCCCAGCATTTT. It codes for CSVTQGDNQPQHF. The chain links TRBV29-1 to TRBJ1-5; 7 positions match TRBD1. V shed 6 bases and J 3 bases; nucleotides not matched to a gene: 5. Germline CDR1 and CDR2: SQVTM and ANQGSEA. CDR3 size: 13 residues.

With regard to this clonotype: Just one base apart from a much larger clone, this may be a read error. The chain couples TRBV2 to TRBJ2-3; D remains unclear. CDR1 is SNHLY, CDR2 FYNNEI, per germline. V dropped 8 bases and J dropped 0 bases, with 9 bases sitting between them. The CDR3 contains 13 residues. The CDR3: CASWVESTDTQYF. CDR3 coding DNA: TGTGCCAGCTGGGTGGAAAGCACAGATACGCAGTATTTT.

This clonotype was seen only a few times. The rearrangement uses TRBV2 and TRBJ2-2; 9 nucleotides line up with TRBD1. V trimming: 9 bases; J trimming: 3 bases; junction bases outside the gene matches: 2. The CDR3 spans 13 residues. CDR1 is SNHLY and CDR2 is FYNNEI in the germline V gene. The CDR3 bases are TGTGCCAGTGGACAGGGGCACACCGGGGAGCTGTTTTTT. It specifies CASGQGHTGELFF.

This clonotype has a handful of counts. The DNA of the CDR3 is TGCAGCGCTTCGATGCAGGGAGTCTTGGGCGAGCAGTACTTC. Translation: CSASMQGVLGEQYF. The chain links TRBV29-1 to TRBJ2-7; TRBD1 or TRBD2 may be the D gene (5 bases each). The germline V gene has CDR1 SQVTM and CDR2 ANQGSEA. The CDR3 has 14 residues. V lost 7 bases and J lost 6, with 22 bases in between.

The chain joins TRBV24-1 to TRBJ2-1; 11 bases map to TRBD1. The germline CDR1 and CDR2 sequences are KGHDR and SFDVKD. V lost 4 bases, J lost 6 bases, and 7 bases stayed unmatched. The CDR3 extends over 16 amino acids. This chain's CDR3 is CATSDETGTGGNEQFF. The CDR3 nucleotides are TGTGCCACCAGTGACGAAACCGGGACAGGGGGCAATGAGCAGTTCTTC.

This chain connects TRBV14 to TRBJ1-2, with D perhaps matching TRBD1 (5 bases). Germline CDR1 is SGHDN and CDR2 is FVKESK. The CDR3 consists of 14 residues. Trimming removed 1 base from V and 2 bases from J, with 8 bases in between. CDR3 protein: CASSQARTNYGYTF. Written as DNA, the CDR3 is TGTGCCAGCAGCCAAGCTAGGACAAACTATGGCTACACCTTC. The variable domain in full, with the rest retrieved from reference TRBV14 and TRBJ1-2, is EAGVTQFPSHSVIEKGQTVTLRCDPISGHDNLYWYRRVMGKEIKFLLHFVKESKQDESGMPNNRFLAERTGGTYSTLKVQPAELEDSGVYFCASSQARTNYGYTFGSGTRLTVV.

This chain uses TRBV20-1 with TRBJ1-1; 7 bases are shared with TRBD1. This CDR3 is built from 11 residues. The germline V gene encodes CDR1 DFQATT and CDR2 SNEGSKA (reference sequence). The trim removed 1 base at V and 10 bases at J, leaving 3 bases unmatched. Here the CDR3 DNA reads TGCAGTGCTAGAGGAGGGGGCAGAGCTTTCTTT. Its protein product is CSARGGGRAFF.

This clonotype was recorded many times. The chain employs TRBV5-1 and TRBJ1-6; TRBD1 matches at 10 bases. V gave up 3 bases and J gave up 8 bases; unmatched junction bases: 5. The germline V gene encodes CDR1 SGHRS and CDR2 YFSETQ. CDR3 size: 15 residues. CDR3 amino acids: CASSSTGGSDSPLHF. Written as DNA, the CDR3 is TGCGCCAGCAGCTCGACAGGGGGCTCAGATTCACCCCTCCACTTT. The complete variable domain, with remaining parts taken from reference TRBV5-1 and TRBJ1-6, reads KAGVTQTPRYLIKTRGQQVTLSCSPISGHRSVSWYQQTPGQGLQFLFEYFSETQRNKGNFPGRFSGRQFSNSRSEMNVSTLELGDSALYLCASSSTGGSDSPLHFGNGTRLTVT.

The chain uses TRBV10-3 and TRBJ2-1; 9 nucleotides match TRBD2. Germline trimming cut 2 bases from V and 3 bases from J; bases unmatched to any gene: 2. In germline, CDR1 is ENHRY, CDR2 SYGVKD. This CDR3 is built from 15 residues. CDR3 in amino acids: CAISEASGIYNEQFF. As DNA, the CDR3 is TGTGCCATCAGTGAGGCTAGCGGGATCTACAATGAGCAGTTCTTC.

The chain is built from TRBV4-1 and TRBJ1-1, with 7 nucleotides matching TRBD1. Germline CDR1 reads MGHRA; CDR2 reads YSYEKL. V shed 3 bases and J 4 bases; nucleotides not matched to a gene: 11. CDR3 length: 16 amino acids. CDR3 nucleotide sequence: TGCGCCAGCAGCCAGGCGGGACAGTTGCTTGGCACTGAAGCTTTCTTT. Protein: CASSQAGQLLGTEAFF.

This clonotype is a singleton in its sample. J is TRBJ2-5 and V is TRBV7-9; the match to TRBD1 covers 7 bases. V was clipped by 4 bases and J by 3 bases; unmatched bases: 5. The CDR3 runs to 14 residues. Germline-derived CDR1 and CDR2 are SEHNR and FQNEAQ (reference sequence). CDR3 amino acids: CASSSGQTKETQYF. The CDR3 nucleotides are TGTGCCAGCAGCTCGGGACAGACCAAAGAGACCCAGTACTTC.

The chain employs TRBV27 and TRBJ2-2; 10 nucleotides line up with TRBD1. This CDR3 comprises 15 residues. The junction had 9 bases not matched to a gene; V was cut back by 7 bases and J by 7 bases. Germline CDR1 MNHEY, CDR2 SMNVEV (reference sequence). The CDR3 region has the DNA TGTGCCAGCAAAAATCGACAGGGGGCGGGCGGGGAGCTGTTTTTT. It codes for CASKNRQGAGGELFF.

This clonotype was recorded a few times. This chain connects TRBV28 to TRBJ2-3; 8 bases map to TRBD2. V lost 11 bases and J lost 4; bases outside the gene matches: 14. The CDR3 extends over 15 amino acids. Germline V gene sequence: CDR1 MDHEN, CDR2 SYDVKM. CDR3 sequence reads: CAVHPAGEVADTQYF. The CDR3 DNA reads as TGTGCCGTCCACCCAGCGGGAGAGGTCGCAGATACGCAGTATTTT.

This clonotype was observed many times. CDR3 sequence reads: CAISESGRMEETQYF. Written as DNA, the CDR3 is TGTGCCATCAGTGAGTCGGGCAGGATGGAAGAGACCCAGTACTTC. The rearrangement uses TRBV10-3 and TRBJ2-5; D remains unclear. V gave up 0 bases and J gave up 3 bases, with 11 bases separating them. This CDR3 contains 15 residues. Germline CDR1 is ENHRY and CDR2 is SYGVKD.

The chain has TRBV20-1 and TRBJ2-1; 8 bases match TRBD1. CDR1 and CDR2 from the germline V gene are DFQATT and SNEGSKA (reference sequence). The junction had 9 bases not matched to a gene; V was cut back by 3 bases and J by 8 bases. The CDR3 spans 14 residues. The CDR3 region has the DNA TGCAGTGCTAGTTGGCAGGGGGCGGTTTATGAGCAGTTCTTC. It specifies CSASWQGAVYEQFF.

The gene calls are TRBV6-1 and TRBJ1-1, with TRBD1 identical over 8 bases. The J segment lost 4 bases and the V segment lost 7 bases, leaving 11 bases of the junction unmatched. Per the germline V gene, CDR1 is MNHNS and CDR2 is SASEGT. There are 15 residues in the CDR3. DNA for the CDR3: TGTGCCAGCACGCGTCTGAAACAGGGGGTCACTGAAGCTTTCTTT. This codes for CASTRLKQGVTEAFF.

This clonotype was detected only a few times. The chain employs TRBV12-3 or TRBV12-4 and TRBJ2-7; TRBD1 might be the D (7 bases). The CDR3 covers 13 residues. V shed 6 bases and J shed 3 bases, with 12 bases lying between them. In nucleotides, the CDR3 is TGTGCCAGCAGGCGGGACAGCAACTACGAGCAGTACTTC. This translates into CASRRDSNYEQYF.

The rearrangement links TRBV3-1 to TRBJ1-1, with D possibly TRBD1 on 5 matching bases. The V and J ends lost 1 base and 13 bases respectively, with 16 bases between them. Germline loops: CDR1 LGHDT, CDR2 YNNKEL (reference sequence). This CDR3 has 13 amino acids. The CDR3 sequence: CASSQALDRSVFF. CDR3 nucleotide sequence: TGTGCCAGCAGCCAAGCCCTAGACAGAAGTGTTTTCTTT. Together with reference TRBV3-1 and TRBJ1-1, the CDR3 gives the full variable domain: DTAVSQTPKYLVTQMGNDKSIKCEQNLGHDTMYWYKQDSKKFLKIMFSYNNKELIINETVPNRFSPKSPDKAHLNLHINSLELGDSAVYFCASSQALDRSVFFGQGTRLTVV.

Many counts were recorded for this clonotype. This chain uses TRBV28 with TRBJ1-5, with 8 bases fitting TRBD1. CDR1 MDHEN and CDR2 SYDVKM come from the germline V gene. V was pared by 3 bases and J by 9 bases, with 10 bases of the junction left unmatched. The CDR3 has 15 amino acids. The DNA for the CDR3 is TGTGCCAGCAGTTTTCCCGGACAGGGACAGAGGCCCCAGCATTTT. Amino acids: CASSFPGQGQRPQHF.

The chain carries TRBV20-1 and TRBJ2-7, with D perhaps assigned TRBD1 or TRBD2 (5 bases each). The CDR3 is made up of 13 amino acids. V was clipped by 6 bases and J by 3 bases, with 15 bases between them. Germline lookup yields CDR1 DFQATT and CDR2 SNEGSKA (reference sequence). Written as DNA, the CDR3 is TGCAGTGCCCTACCGGGACCAATCTACGAGCAGTACGTC. This sequence encodes CSALPGPIYEQYV.

This clonotype appeared a few times. The chain has TRBV6-5 and TRBJ2-4, with 7 bases lining up with TRBD1. CDR3 length: 15 residues. Germline CDR1 reads MNHEY; CDR2 reads SVGAGI. J gave up 3 bases and V 4 bases, and 6 bases lay outside the gene matches. Written as DNA, the CDR3 is TGTGCCAGCAGTTCGACAGGGTTGGTCAAAAACATTCAGTACTTC. Amino acids: CASSSTGLVKNIQYF.